The 6 T cell receptor beta chains below were found in one sample sequenced in a study of T cell repertoires in cytomegalovirus infection. TCRdb re-called the reads with MiXCR, one entry per CDR3 protein. Here the sample spans tens of thousands of distinct CDR3 sequences, over 15% being singletons. The antigens for these receptors are not known. The input for sequencing was CD8+ T cells from cultured PBMCs, taken from culture after CMV antigen stimulation. These receptors came from a human donor in good health (CMV status not recorded). Some clones in this sample may be carry-over from other donors' samples.

Only a few counts were recorded for this clonotype. This sequence joins TRBV12-3 or TRBV12-4 and TRBJ2-5; no clear D. Trimming left V 0 bases short and J 4 bases short, with 3 bases between. There are 12 residues in the CDR3. Here the CDR3 reads CASSLAVETQYF. For the CDR3, the DNA is TGTGCCAGCAGTTTAGCTGTAGAGACCCAGTACTTC.

The V and J genes are TRBV24-1 and TRBJ2-3; 9 bases line up with TRBD2. J gave up 5 bases and V 7 bases, and 12 bases lay outside the gene matches. The V gene's germline CDR1 is KGHDR and CDR2 SFDVKD. The CDR3 is 16 amino acids. The CDR3 DNA reads TGTGCCACCAGCGGTAGGGGCGGGAGGGTCCAAGATACGCAGTATTTT. Residues: CATSGRGGRVQDTQYF.

V and J are TRBV6-1 and TRBJ1-5; D remains ambiguous. Between the trimmed V and J ends, which lost 10 bases and 10 bases, there was a span of 23 bases. The germline CDR1 and CDR2 sequences are MNHNS and SASEGT. The CDR3 spans 14 residues. CDR3: CAIMGRGSGNPQHF. The CDR3 DNA reads as TGTGCCATCATGGGCCGAGGGTCGGGGAATCCCCAGCATTTT.

This clonotype was recorded a few times. This chain connects TRBV7-8 to TRBJ1-6, with D hard to call. This CDR3 spans 17 amino acids. Trimming took 1 base from V and 2 from J, leaving 12 bases between them. Germline CDR1 is SGHVS and CDR2 is FQNEAQ. As DNA, the CDR3 is TGTGCCAGCAGCTTAGTGGACCCGGGAACCTATAATTCACCCCTCCACTTT. As protein: CASSLVDPGTYNSPLHF.

The chain uses TRBV7-6 and TRBJ1-2; tentatively, D is TRBD1 (6 bases). The germline V gene encodes CDR1 SGHVS and CDR2 FNYEAQ. CDR3 length: 13 residues. V shed 4 bases and J shed 6 bases, with 12 bases lying between them. The DNA of the CDR3 is TGTGCCAGCAGCTCCCAGCCAGGGGATGGCTACACCTTC. Its translation is CASSSQPGDGYTF.

This clonotype has just a few counts. The V gene is TRBV7-6, the J gene TRBJ2-3; 9 bases align to TRBD1. J was trimmed by 4 bases and V by 11 bases; bases with no gene match: 7. The CDR3 is made up of 13 amino acids. Germline V lookup: CDR1 SGHVS, CDR2 FNYEAQ. The CDR3 region is CAAGTGLSDTQYF. CDR3 DNA sequence: TGTGCCGCCGGGACAGGGTTGTCAGATACGCAGTATTTT. Supplemented by reference TRBV7-6 and TRBJ2-3, the full variable domain reads GAGVSQSPRYKVTKRGQDVALRCDPISGHVSLYWYRQALGQGPEFLTYFNYEAQQDKSGLPNDRFSAERPEGSISTLTIQRTEQRDSAMYRCAAGTGLSDTQYFGPGTRLTVL.